This T cell receptor (beta chain) is from a study of cytomegalovirus exposure and HLA in healthy donors. Overall study results and limits: Later genetic work tied a missense DCLRE1C variant to beta-chain V and J trimming. Presence/absence analyses took donor sequencing depth as roughly uniform.

In the case of this clone: Its antigen is as yet unknown.

Germline lookup yields CDR1 SGHRS and CDR2 YFSETQ. V dropped 1 base and J dropped 4; count of bases not matched to a gene: 3. The CDR3 is made up of 15 amino acids. Amplification used 60 Vbeta primers and 13 Jbeta primers. Assay used: immunoSEQ multiplex PCR; TCRdb lists only in-frame clones, some missing. Here the sample spans about 120,000 clones, roughly 80% being singletons. The chain links TRBV5-1 to TRBJ2-7, with TRBD2 matching 12 bases. The sequence came from a woman aged 35 to 49 in good health and CMV-seropositive. The sample taken for sequencing was PBMCs. Here the CDR3 DNA reads TGCGCCAGCAGCTTGTCTACTAGCGGGGGGTACGAGCAGTACTTC. Protein: CASSLSTSGGYEQYF.